This T cell receptor beta chain is from a study of shared clonotypes between healthy human individuals. General study points: Generation probability values for non-shared clonotypes were lower than those for clonotypes shared by all four donors. Among a few donors, roughly 5% of naive CD4 clonotypes were found in common. Since donors were few, the genetic and exposure-history diversity represented was limited.

To note about this clone: The antigen remains undetermined.

Deletions cut 4 bases from V and 11 bases from J, with 12 bases between. The CDR3 loop spans 12 amino acids. Germline-derived CDR1 and CDR2 are MGHDK and SYGVNS. In the authors' methods: ImmunoSEQ gave junction-only sequences without quality scores, so filtering differed. This table comes from immunoSEQ multiplex PCR, and its TCRdb copy is limited to in-frame clones, with some not included. V and J calls and clone size are given by that table; D and trimming were obtained from the DNA. The table records 800,000 to 1,200,000 clones, 78% of them present only once. Sequencing was carried out using memory CD4+ T cells from PBMCs. As for subset: CD45RA-negative fraction. This sequence originates from a man between 18 and 35 years old in good health. Some clones in this sample may be carry-over from other donors' samples. The chain couples TRBV25-1 to TRBJ1-5, with D unclear. DNA for the CDR3: TGTGCCAGCAGTGTTCCGGGCGGGGCCCAGCATTTT. Amino acids: CASSVPGGAQHF.